These 18 T cell receptor beta chains originate from one sample sequenced in a study of shared clonotypes between healthy human individuals. The protocol was immunoSEQ multiplex PCR, while the TCRdb copy is restricted to in-frame clones and leaves out a portion. This sample has millions of clones, with approximately 95% found just once. The sequencing sample was made of naive CD4+ T cells from PBMCs. Subset defined: CD45RA+ positively selected. These receptors were taken from a man younger than 35 in good health. Some clones in this sample may be carry-over from other donors' samples.

With respect to this clone: Other nucleotide sequences from this sample produce the same CDR3. The CDR3 DNA reads as TGTGCCAGCTCACCTAGCGCCGGTCAAGAGACCCAGTACTTC. It specifies CASSPSAGQETQYF. The chain recombines TRBV18 with TRBJ2-5; a possible D gene is TRBD2 (5 bases). Per germline, CDR1 KGHSH and CDR2 LQKENI. V was trimmed by 3 bases and J by 2 bases, leaving 10 bases between them. The CDR3 loop spans 14 amino acids.

This chain uses TRBV6-6 with TRBJ2-3; 8 bases are shared with TRBD1. This CDR3 spans 15 amino acids. In germline, CDR1 is MNHNY, CDR2 SVGAGI (reference sequence). J lost 9 bases, V lost 1 base, and 9 bases had no gene match. CDR3 DNA sequence: TGTGCCAGCAGTTACTACGGGACAGGATTGGACACGCAGTATTTT. Protein product: CASSYYGTGLDTQYF.

The J gene is TRBJ1-1, the V gene TRBV6-5, with D possibly TRBD1 on 6 matching bases. Trimming took 0 bases from V and 4 from J, leaving 12 bases between them. The CDR3 length is 15 residues. CDR1 is MNHEY and CDR2 is SVGAGI in the germline V gene. The CDR3 region has the DNA TGTGCCAGCAGTTACTCGAGGGGGGCCGGCACTGAAGCTTTCTTT. This translates into CASSYSRGAGTEAFF.

The chain joins TRBV5-1 to TRBJ2-3, with 7 nucleotides matching TRBD2. The germline V gene encodes CDR1 SGHRS and CDR2 YFSETQ. This CDR3 region has 15 residues. With V trimmed by 4 bases and J by 4 bases, 9 bases remained unmatched. The CDR3 DNA follows: TGCGCCAGCAGCATGACTAGCTCTTTCGCAGATACGCAGTATTTT. Its protein is CASSMTSSFADTQYF.

The chain employs TRBV29-1 and TRBJ2-7; D may match TRBD1 or TRBD2 (5 bases each). Germline V gene data show CDR1 as SQVTM and CDR2 as ANQGSEA. The CDR3 runs to 15 residues. V gave up 1 base and J gave up 0 bases, with 13 bases separating them. The CDR3 spells CSVEGGELSSYEQYF. The DNA of the CDR3 is TGCAGCGTTGAAGGAGGGGAACTGAGCTCCTACGAGCAGTACTTC.

This clone was observed a single time. The rearrangement joins TRBV5-4 to TRBJ2-4; 7 bases are shared with TRBD1. J lost 4 bases, V lost 4 bases, and 17 bases had no gene match. The CDR3 runs to 18 residues. The V gene's germline CDR1 is SGHNT and CDR2 YYREEE (reference sequence). CDR3 nucleotides: TGTGCCAGCAGCAACCCATTGACAGGGTCAAAGTCGAAAAACATTCAGTACTTC. Its protein product is CASSNPLTGSKSKNIQYF.

J is TRBJ2-1 and V is TRBV11-2, with 9 bases identical to TRBD2. The ends lost 5 bases at V and 3 bases at J; junction bases unmatched: 5. CDR3 length equals 15 residues. Germline lookup yields CDR1 SGHAT and CDR2 FQNNGV. The DNA for the CDR3 is TGTGCCAGCAGCACTAGACTAGCGGACTACAATGAGCAGTTCTTC. It specifies CASSTRLADYNEQFF.

The V gene is TRBV27, the J gene TRBJ2-7; D is unclear. CDR1 MNHEY and CDR2 SMNVEV come from the germline V gene (reference sequence). This CDR3 is 13 amino acids long. Trimming cost V 6 bases and J 3 bases, with 12 bases left between them. CDR3 DNA sequence: TGTGCCAGCAGGGGCAGACACTACTACGAGCAGTACTTC. Its protein product is CASRGRHYYEQYF.

This chain connects TRBV28 to TRBJ2-7; no definite D call. Trimming pared 4 bases from V and 4 bases from J, leaving 17 bases between. CDR3 length equals 15 residues. The V gene's germline CDR1 is MDHEN and CDR2 SYDVKM. Written as DNA, the CDR3 is TGTGCCAGCAGTTCCGCCCCCAAAACCTTTTACGAGCAGTACTTC. Translated, it gives CASSSAPKTFYEQYF. Filled out from reference TRBV28 and TRBJ2-7, the complete variable domain reads DVKVTQSSRYLVKRTGEKVFLECVQDMDHENMFWYRQDPGLGLRLIYFSYDVKMKEKGDIPEGYSVSREKKERFSLILESASTNQTSMYLCASSSAPKTFYEQYFGPGTRLTVT.

The V and J genes are TRBV28 and TRBJ2-2, with D perhaps given as TRBD1 or TRBD2 (5 bases each). Germline V CDR1 and CDR2: MDHEN, SYDVKM. V was pared by 8 bases and J by 9 bases, with 10 bases between. The CDR3 is made up of 11 amino acids. The CDR3 sequence is CASGTDWELFF. The CDR3 DNA reads TGTGCCAGCGGGACGGACTGGGAGCTGTTTTTT.

The J gene is TRBJ2-6, the V gene TRBV5-1; D may be TRBD2 (7 bases). Trimming removed 1 base from V and 0 bases from J, with 20 bases in between. The CDR3 totals 20 residues. Germline V gives CDR1 SGHRS, CDR2 YFSETQ. In DNA, the CDR3 is TGCGCCAGCAGCTTGCCACGGGGGGCGACCGGTTACTCTGGGGCCAACGTCCTGACTTTC. Its translation is CASSLPRGATGYSGANVLTF.

This rearrangement joins TRBV10-3 to TRBJ1-2; D gene ambiguous. The CDR3 has 13 amino acids. Germline V gene lookup returns CDR1 ENHRY and CDR2 SYGVKD. Trimming removed 4 bases from V and 4 bases from J, with 10 bases in between. CDR3 bases: TGTGCCATCAGTGTTCGGGATATCTATGGCTACACCTTC. It specifies CAISVRDIYGYTF.

J is TRBJ1-2 and V is TRBV18; possibly TRBD1 for D (6 bases). V was pared by 1 base and J by 8 bases, with 20 bases between. Per the germline V gene, CDR1 is KGHSH and CDR2 is LQKENI. The CDR3 is 16 amino acids. CDR3 region: CASSPLQVPGAGGYTF. CDR3 coding DNA: TGTGCCAGCTCACCACTACAGGTCCCAGGGGCGGGAGGCTACACCTTC.

This chain joins TRBV6-6 and TRBJ2-1; D gene unclear. V was shortened by 3 bases and J by 10 bases, with 10 bases between the two germline ends. Germline CDR1 reads MNHNY; CDR2 reads SVGAGI (reference sequence). The CDR3 has 12 residues. CDR3 nucleotides: TGTGCCAGCAGTTATCACCCTCCCGAGCAGTTCTTC. Amino acid sequence: CASSYHPPEQFF.

About this clone itself: Other DNA sequences in this specimen translate into the identical CDR3. The V gene is TRBV5-4, the J gene TRBJ2-7, with 7 bases fitting TRBD1. Germline V lookup: CDR1 SGHNT, CDR2 YYREEE (reference sequence). The V segment lost 0 bases and the J segment 4 bases; nucleotides outside the gene matches: 4. CDR3 length: 14 amino acids. The CDR3 coding sequence is TGTGCCAGCAGCTTGGGACAGGGCGGGTACGAGCAGTACTTC. Protein product: CASSLGQGGYEQYF. Filled out from reference TRBV5-4 and TRBJ2-7, the complete variable domain reads ETGVTQSPTHLIKTRGQQVTLRCSSQSGHNTVSWYQQALGQGPQFIFQYYREEENGRGNFPPRFSGLQFPNYSSELNVNALELDDSALYLCASSLGQGGYEQYFGPGTRLTVT.

Of note for this clone: The identical CDR3 is also encoded by other nucleotide sequences in the sample. The chain uses TRBV28 and TRBJ1-2; TRBD1 agrees at 7 bases. CDR3 length: 14 residues. Unmatched junction bases numbered 7, after V lost 5 bases and J lost 4 bases. From germline, CDR1 is MDHEN and CDR2 SYDVKM. CDR3 in amino acids: CASSLGTAIYGYTF. DNA of the CDR3: TGTGCCAGCAGTCTCGGGACAGCCATCTATGGCTACACCTTC.

V gene TRBV5-4 combines with J gene TRBJ1-2, with D hard to call. Germline V lookup: CDR1 SGHNT, CDR2 YYREEE (reference sequence). The CDR3 loop spans 15 amino acids. Trimming removed 0 bases at V and 3 bases at J, with 12 bases between. The CDR3: CASSLGTGIYYGYTF. The CDR3 bases are TGTGCCAGCAGCTTGGGTACGGGGATCTACTATGGCTACACCTTC.

The chain carries TRBV6-5 and TRBJ2-7; D is perhaps TRBD1 (5 bases). Trimming removed 6 bases at V and 1 base at J, with 10 bases between. This CDR3 has 13 amino acids. Germline CDR1 is MNHEY and CDR2 is SVGAGI. CDR3: CASRQGASYEQYF. The CDR3 DNA sequence: TGTGCCAGCAGACAAGGGGCATCCTACGAGCAGTACTTC.